This T cell receptor beta chain was recorded in a study of CD8 T cells in ankylosing spondylitis. A few counts support this clonotype. Its antigen is unknown. V was pared by 4 bases and J by 2 bases, with 24 bases between. In germline, CDR1 is MNHEY, CDR2 SVGEGT. This CDR3 contains 18 residues. Study results and limitations: There was a TCR beta motif, made of several highly homologous variants, that appeared characteristic of ankylosing spondylitis blood. In the blood and synovial fluid of reactive arthritis, some motif variants had been previously reported. Significant enrichment of disease-linked clones was reportedly seen in matched ankylosing spondylitis synovial fluid. Clones linked to disease, bearing a CD8+ phenotype, were relatively rare in peripheral blood.

The TCR beta libraries were generated through quantitative 5'-RACE incorporating molecular barcodes. TCRdb re-called the 5' RACE reads with MiXCR, one entry per CDR3 protein. The sample carries fewer than 400,000 distinct CDR3 sequences, 20% to 25% recorded once. Sequencing used blood, either unsorted or a sorted T cell fraction (not recorded which). The chain has TRBV6-2 or TRBV6-3 and TRBJ2-7, with D maybe TRBD2 (6 bases). The clonotype originates from a male donor with ankylosing spondylitis. CDR3: CASSSAPAIGRTPYEQYF. The DNA for the CDR3 is TGTGCCAGCAGTTCGGCCCCGGCGATCGGGAGAACCCCCTACGAGCAGTACTTC.